This TCR beta chain emerged from a study of blood T cell repertoires in COVID-19. In the source study's methods: Amplifying reference gene primers gave estimates of nucleated cell counts. Sequencing was performed with immunoSEQ multiplex PCR; in TCRdb, only in-frame clones are kept and a portion is missing. V and J calls and clone size are those listed in that table; D and trimming were worked out from the DNA. The sample lists 200,000 to 300,000 clones, 70% to 90% seen once, with just over 3% in the top ten. V was clipped by 5 bases and J by 0 bases, with 8 bases between them. CDR3 length equals 13 residues.

The origin of this receptor is a woman in her twenties or thirties who had recovered from COVID-19. V is TRBV12-3 or TRBV12-4 and J is TRBJ2-7; D is unresolved. Sequenced sample: peripheral blood. CDR3: CASSPTHSYEQYF. The CDR3 nucleotides read TGTGCCAGCAGTCCTACCCACTCCTACGAGCAGTACTTC.